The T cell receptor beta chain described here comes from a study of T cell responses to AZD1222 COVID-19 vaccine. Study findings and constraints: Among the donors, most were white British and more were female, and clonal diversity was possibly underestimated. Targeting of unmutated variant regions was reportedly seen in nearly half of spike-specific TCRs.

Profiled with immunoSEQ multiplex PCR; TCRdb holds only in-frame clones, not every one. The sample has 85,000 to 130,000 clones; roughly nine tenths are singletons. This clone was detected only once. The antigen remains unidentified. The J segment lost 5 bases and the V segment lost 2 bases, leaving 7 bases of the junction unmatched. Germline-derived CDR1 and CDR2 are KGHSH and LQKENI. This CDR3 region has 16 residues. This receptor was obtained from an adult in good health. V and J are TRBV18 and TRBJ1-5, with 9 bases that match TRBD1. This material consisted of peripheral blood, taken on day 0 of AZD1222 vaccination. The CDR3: CASSPGTGLWDQPQHF. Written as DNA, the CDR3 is TGTGCCAGCTCACCAGGGACAGGGTTATGGGATCAGCCCCAGCATTTT.